The text below deals with one T cell receptor beta chain. As yet, its antigen is unknown. The CDR3 has 16 residues. Germline lookup yields CDR1 LNHDA and CDR2 SQIVND (reference sequence). Trimming removed 4 bases from V and 4 bases from J; junction bases left unmatched: 8. The entry originates in a study of cytomegalovirus exposure and HLA in healthy donors. Study-level points and caveats: Cytomegalovirus-associated TCR beta chains were listed, numbering 150 to 200. Presence/absence analyses took donor sequencing depth as roughly uniform. With further analysis later on, most CMV-associated TCR beta chains appeared HLA-restricted. Most observed TCR sequences were rare, whereas some public TCRs were detected in many donors.

The primer mix had 60 Vbeta and 13 Jbeta primers. Data came from immunoSEQ multiplex PCR; TCRdb stores just in-frame clones and leaves some out. The table has roughly 120,000 clones, approximately 81% seen once. The sequence came from a woman aged 25-40 years in good health and CMV-seronegative. The chain recombines TRBV19 with TRBJ2-7; TRBD2 agrees at 12 bases. The sequenced material came from PBMCs. CDR3 coding DNA: TGTGCCAGTAGTACCCCGGGACTAGCGGGTCATTACGAGCAGTACTTC. Encoded protein: CASSTPGLAGHYEQYF.